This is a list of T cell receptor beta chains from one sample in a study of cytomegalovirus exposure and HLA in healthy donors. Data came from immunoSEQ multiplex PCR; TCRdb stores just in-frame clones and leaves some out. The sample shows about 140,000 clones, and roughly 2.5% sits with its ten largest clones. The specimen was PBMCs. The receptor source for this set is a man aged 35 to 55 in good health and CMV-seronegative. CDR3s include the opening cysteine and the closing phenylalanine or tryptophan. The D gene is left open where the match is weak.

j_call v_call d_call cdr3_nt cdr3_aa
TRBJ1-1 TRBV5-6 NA TGTGCCAGCAGCGTAAGACATTTCACTGAAGCTTTCTTT CASSVRHFTEAFF
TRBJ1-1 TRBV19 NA TGTGCCAGTAGGCAGGGTTTTATGAACGCTGAAGCTTTCTTT CASRQGFMNAEAFF
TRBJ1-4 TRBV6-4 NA TGTGCCAGCAGAGTAAACGCAGCAACTAATGAAAAACTGTTTTTT CASRVNAATNEKLFF
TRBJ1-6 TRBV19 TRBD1 TGTGCCAGTAGTCCGCCGGGACAGGCTAATTCACCCCTCCACTTT CASSPPGQANSPLHF
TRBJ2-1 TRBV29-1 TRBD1 TGCAGCGTTGACGGACAGGCCCTGACTAATGAGCAGTTCTTC CSVDGQALTNEQFF
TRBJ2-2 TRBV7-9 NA TGTGCCACGCCCGAGAACAGGAACACCGGGGAGCTGTTTTTT CATPENRNTGELFF
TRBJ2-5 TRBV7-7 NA TGTGCCAGCAGCTTAGTGGTCGGGGAGACCCAGTACTTC CASSLVVGETQYF
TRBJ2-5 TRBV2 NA TGTGCCAGCCGGGGTGGTCAAGAGACCCAGTACTTC CASRGGQETQYF
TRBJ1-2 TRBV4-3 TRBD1 TGCGCCAGCAGCCAAGCTTTCCGGGACAGGGAGGTCGACTACACCTTC CASSQAFRDREVDYTF
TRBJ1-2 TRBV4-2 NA TGTGCCAGCAGCCAAGAGGAAAGAGACACTTACTATGGCTACACCTTC CASSQEERDTYYGYTF
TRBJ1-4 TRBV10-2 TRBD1 TGCGCCAGCAGTGAGGGGGACAGCGGAGAAAAACTGTTTTTT CASSEGDSGEKLFF
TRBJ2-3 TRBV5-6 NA TGTGCCAGCAGCTTAAAGGAGGGGTATAGCACAGATACGCAGTATTTT CASSLKEGYSTDTQYF
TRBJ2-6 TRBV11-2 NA TGTGCCAGCACCAGAAGTTATGGGGCCAACGTCCTGACTTTC CASTRSYGANVLTF
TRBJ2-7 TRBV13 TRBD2 TGTGCCAGCAGCTTACTAACCTCTAGCGGGGGCTCCTACGAGCAGTACTTC CASSLLTSSGGSYEQYF
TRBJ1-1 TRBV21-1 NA TGTGCCAGCACACAAACTGGGACAGGCCCCTATTTAATGAACACTGAAGCTTTCTTT CASTQTGTGPYLMNTEAFF
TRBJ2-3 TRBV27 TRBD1 TGTGCCAGCAGTACCCTGGGACAGTTCACAGATACGCAGTATTTT CASSTLGQFTDTQYF
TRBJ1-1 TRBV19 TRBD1 TGTGCCAGTAGTACGGGACAGGGGAGGATGAACACTGAAGCTTTCTTT CASSTGQGRMNTEAFF
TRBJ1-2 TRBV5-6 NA TGTGCCAGCAGCTACAGATCCAGTAGGGGCTACACCTTC CASSYRSSRGYTF
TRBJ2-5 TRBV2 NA TGTGCCAGCAGTGAGGAGCGTCCCCAAGAGACCCAGTACTTC CASSEERPQETQYF
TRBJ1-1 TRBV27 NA TGTGCCAGCAGTTTTGTCCCAGGGGCGAGGGGCACTGAAGCTTTCTTT CASSFVPGARGTEAFF
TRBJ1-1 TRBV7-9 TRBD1 TGTGCCAGCAGCTTAGAGGGGGCCAACACTGAAGCTTTCTTT CASSLEGANTEAFF
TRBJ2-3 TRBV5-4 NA TGTGCCAGCAGCTTGGTACCGACTAGCACAGATACGCAGTATTTT CASSLVPTSTDTQYF
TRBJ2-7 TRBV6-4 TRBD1 TGTGCCAGCCGACAGGGGGCCTCAACCTACGAGCAGTACTTC CASRQGASTYEQYF
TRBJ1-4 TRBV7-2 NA TGTGCCAGCAGCTTCTTCCAGGGTGAAAAACTGTTTTTT CASSFFQGEKLFF
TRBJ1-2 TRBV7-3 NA TGTGCCAGCAGCTCATCGATCCCCCCAGGGGCTAACTATGGCTACACCTTC CASSSSIPPGANYGYTF
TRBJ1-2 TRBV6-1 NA TGTGCCAGCAGTGATTTTGGGGGGAGGCTGTATGGCTACACCTTC CASSDFGGRLYGYTF
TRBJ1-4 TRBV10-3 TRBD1 TGTGCCATCAGTGAGTACGGACAGGGTGAAAAACTGTTTTTT CAISEYGQGEKLFF
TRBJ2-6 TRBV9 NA TGTGCCAGCAGCGCACTCGGATCCAGGGTCCTGACTTTC CASSALGSRVLTF
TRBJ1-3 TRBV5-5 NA TGTGCCAGCAGCTTGGACAGGGCCTTCTCTGGAAACACCATATATTTT CASSLDRAFSGNTIYF
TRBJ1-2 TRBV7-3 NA TGTGCCAGCAGCCTTACGGGGACAACCTGGGACTATGGCTACACCTTC CASSLTGTTWDYGYTF
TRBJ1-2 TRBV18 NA TGTGCCAGCTCACCACCGATCACGGGTAGGAGGAACACCTTC CASSPPITGRRNTF
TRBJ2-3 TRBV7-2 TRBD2 TGTGCCAGCAGCTTCTCACTACTAGCGGGGGGGAAGGATACGCAGTATTTT CASSFSLLAGGKDTQYF
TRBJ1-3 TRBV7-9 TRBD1 TGTGCCAGCAGCTTCCGGACAGGCTCTGGAAACACCATATATTTT CASSFRTGSGNTIYF
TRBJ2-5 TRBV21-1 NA TGTGCCAGCAGCCTGCGGACAGGGGCAAAGACCCAGTACTTC CASSLRTGAKTQYF
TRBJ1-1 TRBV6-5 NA TGTGCCAGCAGTCCGGACACCTGGAACCCTGAAGCTTTCTTT CASSPDTWNPEAFF
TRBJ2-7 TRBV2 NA TGTGCCAGCAGTTTAGGGAAAGGGGTTACTGGGTCCTACGAGCAGTACTTC CASSLGKGVTGSYEQYF
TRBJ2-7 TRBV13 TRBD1 TGTGCCAGCAGCTTGGTTCTCGGGACAGGGGGCCACGAGCAGTACTTC CASSLVLGTGGHEQYF